This T cell receptor beta chain was documented in a study of blood T cell repertoires in COVID-19. Across the whole study: The samples span acute and convalescent COVID-19 from the United States, Italy and Spain.

Only in-frame clones appear in the TCRdb table, and some are missing; sequencing was by immunoSEQ multiplex PCR. The sample includes some 150,000 clones, roughly 88% of them seen just once. This CDR3 contains 14 residues. Losses at the gene ends were 0 bases for V and 5 bases for J; bases not matched to a gene: 2. Germline CDR1 and CDR2: SGHRS and YFSETQ. The chain couples TRBV5-1 to TRBJ2-1; TRBD1 aligns across 7 bases. The sequence came from a woman aged 45-60 years in a cohort sampled during active or convalescent COVID-19. Sequenced: peripheral blood. This chain's CDR3 is CASSLGQGDNEQFF. The CDR3 nucleotides are TGCGCCAGCAGCTTGGGGCAGGGGGACAATGAGCAGTTCTTC.